The following is a TCR beta chain sequence with its context. Its antigen is not identified. The sample comes from a study of T cells in localized non-small cell lung cancer. This CDR3 is 15 amino acids long. Between the trimmed V and J ends, which lost 2 bases and 5 bases, there was a span of 15 bases. In germline, CDR1 is SGHTA, CDR2 FQGTGA. Study findings and constraints: The greatest T cell clonality was found in uninvolved adjacent lung (higher than in tumor). An association was observed between higher blood T cell density and longer overall survival.

Measured with immunoSEQ multiplex PCR; TCRdb has only the in-frame clones, and not every one. The sample lists approximately 54,000 clones, over 75% occurring once. This chain uses TRBV7-3 with TRBJ1-2; weak D call: TRBD1 (5 bases). The sequence was obtained from a female donor aged 60 or older with stage II squamous cell lung carcinoma. The sample consisted of peripheral blood, taken before any cancer treatment. DNA for the CDR3: TGTGCCAGCAGCTTAGGGCAGGGTGTAGGGTATGGCTACACCTTC. Protein product: CASSLGQGVGYGYTF.